The 26 T cell receptor beta chains in this list originate from one sample, sequenced in a study of blood T cell repertoires in COVID-19 (dated by TCRdb to about 2020). The library relied on the immunoSEQ multiplex PCR assay. Not all clones reach the TCRdb copy of this immuneACCESS table, which keeps in-frame sequences only. Checked studies attribute under half of the gap to unresolved V genes and leave the rest unexplained. Within this sample are fewer than 450,000 clones, with about nine tenths of them counted one time only. The ten largest clonotypes hold more than 5% of the sample. Sequencing input: peripheral blood. These receptors all stem from a woman in her fifties or sixties with COVID-19, enrolled during active disease.

The rearrangement joins TRBV19 to TRBJ2-1, with 9 bases lining up with TRBD2. Germline V CDR1 and CDR2: LNHDA, SQIVND (reference sequence). This CDR3 is 15 amino acids long. The junction had 2 bases not matched to a gene; V was cut back by 3 bases and J by 2 bases. CDR3 DNA: TGTGCCAGTAGTATGCTAGCGGGGACCTACAATGAGCAGTTCTTC. Protein sequence: CASSMLAGTYNEQFF. The full variable domain, with the rest looked up from reference TRBV19 and TRBJ2-1, is DGGITQSPKYLFRKEGQNVTLSCEQNLNHDAMYWYRQDPGQGLRLIYYSQIVNDFQKGDIAEGYSVSREKKESFPLTVTSAQKNPTAFYLCASSMLAGTYNEQFFGPGTRLTVL.

This chain connects TRBV19 to TRBJ2-7; 8 bases are shared with TRBD2. The trim removed 6 bases at V and 3 bases at J, leaving 7 bases unmatched. CDR1 LNHDA and CDR2 SQIVND come from the germline V gene (reference sequence). There are 14 residues in the CDR3. The CDR3 protein is CASRQTSANYEQYF. CDR3 bases: TGTGCCAGTAGACAGACTAGCGCCAACTACGAGCAGTACTTC.

The gene calls are TRBV25-1 and TRBJ2-1, with 7 positions matching TRBD2. This CDR3 is 16 amino acids long. With 1 base clipped from V and 4 bases from J, the junction kept 7 bases outside the gene matches. Per the germline V gene, CDR1 is MGHDK and CDR2 is SYGVNS. The CDR3 coding sequence is TGTGCCAGCAGTGAATTCGGGCTAGCGGTTTACAATGAGCAGTTCTTC. Protein product: CASSEFGLAVYNEQFF.

This chain connects TRBV7-9 to TRBJ1-3; 9 bases align to TRBD1. V dropped 5 bases and J dropped 2; count of bases not matched to a gene: 13. This CDR3 contains 18 residues. CDR1 SEHNR and CDR2 FQNEAQ come from the germline V gene (reference sequence). CDR3 DNA: TGTGCCAGCAGCCTAACACCCCGGGACAGGGCCCCTGGAAACACCATATATTTT. It translates to CASSLTPRDRAPGNTIYF.

The J gene is TRBJ2-5, the V gene TRBV15, with 7 nucleotides matching TRBD1. From germline, CDR1 is LNHNV and CDR2 YYDKDF (reference sequence). The junction had 14 bases not matched to a gene; V was cut back by 5 bases and J by 5 bases. The CDR3 is 16 residues long. This CDR3 reads CATSAQDRRVGETQYF. Written as DNA, the CDR3 is TGTGCCACCAGCGCCCAGGACAGGCGGGTCGGGGAGACCCAGTACTTC.

The chain uses TRBV5-1 and TRBJ2-4; no definite D call. The CDR3 has 14 residues. Trimming shortened V by 0 bases and J by 5 bases, and 9 bases separated the two germline ends. The germline V gene encodes CDR1 SGHRS and CDR2 YFSETQ. CDR3 nucleotide sequence: TGCGCCAGCAGCTTGGTGGGCAAAGAAAACATTCAGTACTTC. Protein product: CASSLVGKENIQYF.

The chain couples TRBV11-3 to TRBJ1-1, with no clear D. From germline, CDR1 is SGHNT and CDR2 YENEEA. The CDR3 is made up of 15 amino acids. The ends were cut back, 5 bases at V and 0 bases at J, with 13 bases in the middle. The CDR3 nucleotides are TGTGCCAGCAGCCCGGGGTTTAGCTTGAACACTGAAGCTTTCTTT. As protein: CASSPGFSLNTEAFF.

This chain uses TRBV29-1 with TRBJ2-5; TRBD2 agrees at 11 bases. J was trimmed by 1 base and V by 6 bases; bases with no gene match: 4. The CDR3 length is 14 residues. Germline V CDR1 and CDR2: SQVTM, ANQGSEA. The CDR3 region is CSVTGTSGQETQYF. In DNA form, the CDR3 reads TGCAGCGTCACCGGGACTAGCGGCCAAGAGACCCAGTACTTC.

The chain uses TRBV9 and TRBJ2-3; D is unclear. The CDR3 sequence is 12 residues long. V was shortened by 0 bases and J by 3 bases, with 2 bases between the two germline ends. Per the germline V gene, CDR1 is SGDLS and CDR2 is YYNGEE. This chain's CDR3 is CASSVATDTQYF. The DNA for the CDR3 is TGTGCCAGCAGCGTAGCTACAGATACGCAGTATTTT. The variable domain in full, with the rest retrieved from reference TRBV9 and TRBJ2-3, is DSGVTQTPKHLITATGQRVTLRCSPRSGDLSVYWYQQSLDQGLQFLIQYYNGEERAKGNILERFSAQQFPDLHSELNLSSLELGDSALYFCASSVATDTQYFGPGTRLTVL.

V and J are TRBV19 and TRBJ1-1, with 7 bases matching TRBD1. V shed 5 bases, J shed 1 base, and the junction held 4 bases outside the gene matches. Germline V gene data show CDR1 as LNHDA and CDR2 as SQIVND (reference sequence). There are 14 residues in the CDR3. The CDR3 loop reads CASSGGGRNTEAFF. In nucleotides, the CDR3 is TGTGCCAGTAGTGGAGGGGGCCGGAACACTGAAGCTTTCTTT. The entire variable domain, with the rest obtained from reference TRBV19 and TRBJ1-1, is as follows: DGGITQSPKYLFRKEGQNVTLSCEQNLNHDAMYWYRQDPGQGLRLIYYSQIVNDFQKGDIAEGYSVSREKKESFPLTVTSAQKNPTAFYLCASSGGGRNTEAFFGQGTRLTVV.

The chain couples TRBV29-1 to TRBJ1-2; D is possibly TRBD1 (5 bases). The CDR3 spans 13 residues. V dropped 2 bases and J dropped 2 bases, with 9 bases sitting between them. Germline CDR1 reads SQVTM; CDR2 reads ANQGSEA. The CDR3 DNA follows: TGCAGCGTTGAAAGCCAGGGAAACTATGGCTACACCTTC. This gives the protein CSVESQGNYGYTF.

The rearrangement joins TRBV4-1 to TRBJ2-2, with 10 bases lining up with TRBD2. The CDR3 runs 21 residues. Germline values: CDR1 MGHRA, CDR2 YSYEKL. J lost 3 bases, V lost 4 bases, and 20 bases had no gene match. In DNA, the CDR3 is TGCGCCAGCAGCCTTAGATTCTGGGGTAGCGGGAGGTCTACCGACACCGGGGAGCTGTTTTTT. It specifies CASSLRFWGSGRSTDTGELFF.

The rearrangement uses TRBV14 and TRBJ2-7; maybe TRBD1 (6 bases). This CDR3 comprises 15 residues. The germline gives CDR1 SGHDN, CDR2 FVKESK. V shed 6 bases and J shed 1 base, with 16 bases lying between them. The CDR3 here is CASSRRDIDSYEQYF. The CDR3 region has the DNA TGTGCCAGCAGTCGCCGGGACATCGATTCCTACGAGCAGTACTTC.

The chain couples TRBV10-3 to TRBJ2-7; 7 bases are shared with TRBD1. The CDR3 runs to 15 residues. CDR1 ENHRY and CDR2 SYGVKD come from the germline V gene. J was trimmed by 2 bases and V by 2 bases; bases with no gene match: 6. The chain's CDR3 is CAISERQGRAYEQYF. CDR3 sequence (DNA): TGTGCCATCAGTGAGAGACAGGGCAGAGCCTACGAGCAGTACTTC.

The chain joins TRBV15 to TRBJ1-1; D perhaps matches TRBD1 (5 bases). V lost 3 bases, J lost 6 bases, and 17 bases lay in between. Germline values: CDR1 LNHNV, CDR2 YYDKDF (reference sequence). This CDR3 region has 15 residues. The CDR3 DNA is TGTGCCACCAGCAGTGCTCAGGGTGTAGGCGCTGAAGCTTTCTTT. Its translation: CATSSAQGVGAEAFF. The full variable domain, its missing parts supplied by reference TRBV15 and TRBJ1-1, is DAMVIQNPRYQVTQFGKPVTLSCSQTLNHNVMYWYQQKSSQAPKLLFHYYDKDFNNEADTPDNFQSRRPNTSFCFLDIRSPGLGDTAMYLCATSSAQGVGAEAFFGQGTRLTVV.

The chain carries TRBV11-2 and TRBJ1-5, with 8 bases identical to TRBD1. Germline V gene lookup returns CDR1 SGHAT and CDR2 FQNNGV. The CDR3 has 15 amino acids. V dropped 1 base and J dropped 6; count of bases not matched to a gene: 5. CDR3 nucleotide sequence: TGTGCCAGCAGCTTAGGGCAGGGGGCCATTCAGCCCCAGCATTTT. Translating gives CASSLGQGAIQPQHF.

The chain couples TRBV29-1 to TRBJ1-3; possible D gene TRBD1, 5 bases. The CDR3 totals 14 residues. Germline CDR1 reads SQVTM; CDR2 reads ANQGSEA. Trimming stripped 7 bases from V and 6 bases from J, with 19 bases between. CDR3 residues: CSARRGIVENTIYF. CDR3 sequence (DNA): TGCAGCGCCCGTCGGGGGATTGTGGAAAACACCATATATTTT.

The rearrangement uses TRBV12-5 and TRBJ2-3; the match to TRBD2 covers 7 bases. This CDR3 is 15 amino acids long. The V segment lost 2 bases and the J segment 0 bases; nucleotides outside the gene matches: 2. CDR1 is LGHNT, CDR2 FRNRAP, per germline. The CDR3 region is CASGLRAGSTDTQYF. The CDR3 DNA is TGTGCTAGTGGTTTGAGAGCGGGAAGCACAGATACGCAGTATTTT.

In its sample, this clone was seen once. The chain links TRBV19 to TRBJ2-5; a weak D match, TRBD1 (6 bases). The V gene lost 2 bases and the J gene lost 4 bases, with 17 bases spanning the gap. The CDR3 length is 16 residues. Germline V gene sequence: CDR1 LNHDA, CDR2 SQIVND (reference sequence). CDR3: CASSIKTGWRGETQYF. In DNA, the CDR3 is TGTGCCAGTAGTATAAAAACAGGGTGGAGAGGAGAGACCCAGTACTTC.

This sequence joins TRBV7-9 and TRBJ2-7, with D perhaps matching TRBD1 (6 bases). This CDR3 has 15 amino acids. CDR1 and CDR2 from the germline V gene are SEHNR and FQNEAQ (reference sequence). With 1 base removed from V and 0 bases from J, the gap between germline ends came to 10 bases. The CDR3 loop is CASSLGGGGSYEQYF. The CDR3 DNA sequence: TGTGCCAGCAGCTTAGGTGGGGGCGGCTCCTACGAGCAGTACTTC.

The chain uses TRBV12-5 and TRBJ2-3; weak D call: TRBD2 (6 bases). The germline V gene encodes CDR1 LGHNT and CDR2 FRNRAP. The V end was cut by 3 bases, the J end by 2 bases, with 15 bases between. The CDR3 is 16 amino acids. This chain's CDR3 is CASGLGAGGITDTQYF. The CDR3 DNA reads TGTGCTAGTGGTTTAGGGGCCGGAGGGATCACAGATACGCAGTATTTT. The variable domain in full, completed from reference TRBV12-5 and TRBJ2-3, reads DARVTQTPRHKVTEMGQEVTMRCQPILGHNTVFWYRQTMMQGLELLAYFRNRAPLDDSGMPKDRFSAEMPDATLATLKIQPSEPRDSAVYFCASGLGAGGITDTQYFGPGTRLTVL.

The genes are TRBV11-2 and TRBJ2-1; 12 bases map to TRBD2. Looked up from germline, CDR1 is SGHAT and CDR2 is FQNNGV. CDR3 size: 18 residues. With V trimmed by 1 base and J by 3 bases, 7 bases remained unmatched. DNA for the CDR3: TGTGCCAGCAGCTTAGGACTAGCGGGAGTTCTGGGCTACAATGAGCAGTTCTTC. Its translation is CASSLGLAGVLGYNEQFF.

The rearrangement uses TRBV6-5 and TRBJ1-4; TRBD1 aligns across 7 bases. CDR1 is MNHEY and CDR2 is SVGAGI in the germline V gene. CDR3 length: 14 residues. J gave up 12 bases and V 5 bases, and 12 bases lay outside the gene matches. The CDR3 sequence is CASSREQGLLQLFF. CDR3 DNA sequence: TGTGCCAGCAGTAGAGAACAGGGGCTCTTACAACTGTTTTTT.

The gene calls are TRBV2 and TRBJ1-2; a possible D gene is TRBD1 (5 bases). This CDR3 contains 14 residues. Trimming pared 8 bases from V and 2 bases from J, leaving 15 bases between. The germline V gene has CDR1 SNHLY and CDR2 FYNNEI. CDR3 amino acids: CASERQNANYGYTF. In DNA form, the CDR3 reads TGTGCCAGCGAAAGACAGAATGCGAACTATGGCTACACCTTC.

J is TRBJ1-2 and V is TRBV18, with 7 nucleotides matching TRBD1. Germline values: CDR1 KGHSH, CDR2 LQKENI. This CDR3 is 13 amino acids long. Germline trimming cut 3 bases from V and 8 bases from J; bases unmatched to any gene: 6. In DNA, the CDR3 is TGTGCCAGCTCACCCGACAGGGAGTGGGGCTACACCTTC. Its protein product is CASSPDREWGYTF.

As regards this clone: The same CDR3 is also encoded by other DNA sequences in this sample. The chain links TRBV18 to TRBJ1-1, with D perhaps TRBD1 (6 bases). CDR1 is KGHSH, CDR2 LQKENI, per germline. Trimming removed 2 bases from V and 3 bases from J, with 10 bases in between. The CDR3 has 14 residues. CDR3 sequence (DNA): TGTGCCAGCTCACCAGGTCAGGGGTACACTGAAGCTTTCTTT. Amino acids: CASSPGQGYTEAFF.